The present T cell receptor (beta chain) was sequenced within a study of OX40 agonist ivuxolimab in advanced cancers. The CDR3 consists of 15 residues. The germline V gene has CDR1 MNHNS and CDR2 SASEGT. Losses at the gene ends were 2 bases for V and 2 bases for J; bases not matched to a gene: 6. Method: immunoSEQ multiplex PCR; TCRdb's copy keeps in-frame clones and lacks some. The data show about 50,000 clones, more than 75% seen once. The source of this sequence is an adult with an advanced solid tumor such as melanoma, head and neck, liver or kidney cancer. V usage is TRBV6-1 and J usage is TRBJ2-7, with 7 bases that match TRBD1. The sample here was CD4+ or CD8+ T cells sorted from blood, taken in a trial of the OX40 agonist ivuxolimab. The DNA of the CDR3 is TGTGCCAGCAGTGAATCCGACAGGGCCCCCTACGAGCAGTACTTC. Protein: CASSESDRAPYEQYF.